One sample yielded the 26 T cell receptor beta chains listed below, sequenced in a study of T-cell reconstitution after alpha-beta-depleted transplantation in children. Molecular barcoding with unique molecular identifiers was used for the TCRbeta library. TCRdb reanalysed the PCR reads using MiXCR and keeps one entry per CDR3 protein. The repertoire includes about 27,000 distinct CDR3 sequences, roughly 19% of them detected once, and around 38% sits in the top ten. Sequencing used PBMCs, mostly from graft donor cells, obtained 60 days after TCRalphabeta/CD19-depleted stem cell transplant. The receptors were gathered from a male patient between 2 and 10 years old who had a stem cell transplant for acute lymphoblastic leukemia, so the T cells may come from the graft donor.

The genes are TRBV27 and TRBJ1-2; 7 bases line up with TRBD1. The CDR3 runs 13 residues. The germline V gene encodes CDR1 MNHEY and CDR2 SMNVEV (reference sequence). The V gene end was trimmed by 5 bases and the J gene end by 2 bases; junction bases not matched to a gene: 2. DNA of the CDR3: TGTGCCAGCAGTCAGACAGGGAACTATGGCTACACCTTC. Translated: CASSQTGNYGYTF.

The chain has TRBV11-2 and TRBJ2-5; 9 nucleotides agree with TRBD1. Germline CDR1 and CDR2: SGHAT and FQNNGV. The CDR3 has 14 amino acids. V lost 3 bases to trimming and J lost 5 bases; unmatched junction nucleotides: 4. The CDR3 DNA reads TGTGCCAGCAGCTTCCGGGACAGGGAGGAGACCCAGTACTTC. This gives the protein CASSFRDREETQYF.

The sample holds a few counts of this clonotype. The chain couples TRBV12-3 or TRBV12-4 to TRBJ2-5; D is possibly TRBD1 (8 bases). V shed 6 bases and J shed 5 bases, with 19 bases lying between them. The CDR3 is 15 residues long. CDR3 amino acids: CASSRSTGGVETQYF. The CDR3 nucleotides read TGTGCCAGCAGCCGTTCTACAGGGGGGGTGGAGACCCAGTACTTC.

This clonotype was detected many times. The CDR3 sequence is CASSYPSRAKNIQYF. The DNA for the CDR3 is TGTGCCAGCAGTTACCCCAGCAGGGCCAAAAACATTCAGTACTTC. This chain uses TRBV6-5 with TRBJ2-4; D unclear. The germline CDR1 and CDR2 sequences are MNHEY and SVGAGI. Trimming removed 2 bases from V and 1 base from J, with 9 bases in between. The CDR3 totals 15 residues.

This clonotype was found many times. The rearrangement links TRBV20-1 to TRBJ2-3; no clear D. The CDR3 spans 14 residues. Germline V lookup: CDR1 DFQATT, CDR2 SNEGSKA (reference sequence). Trimming removed 7 bases from V and 2 bases from J, with 16 bases in between. CDR3 amino acids: CSDQPRANTDTQYF. The CDR3 DNA sequence: TGCAGTGATCAGCCACGGGCTAACACAGATACGCAGTATTTT.

This clonotype came up many times. V gene TRBV9 combines with J gene TRBJ2-3, with D perhaps matching TRBD2 (5 bases). The length of the CDR3 is 15 residues. Trimming left V 0 bases short and J 1 base short, with 9 bases between. Germline-derived CDR1 and CDR2 are SGDLS and YYNGEE. The CDR3 is CASSVAVSGTDTQYF. The CDR3 DNA is TGTGCCAGCAGCGTAGCGGTTAGCGGCACAGATACGCAGTATTTT.

This clonotype was counted ten times or more. The CDR3 is CASSQEYGVKFNEQYF. CDR3 in DNA: TGTGCCAGCAGCCAAGAGTACGGAGTTAAGTTCAACGAGCAGTACTTC. V and J are TRBV14 and TRBJ2-7; D ambiguous. The CDR3 sequence is 16 residues long. V was cut by 0 bases and J by 5 bases, with 17 bases left in between. In germline, CDR1 is SGHDN, CDR2 FVKESK.

The V and J genes are TRBV7-9 and TRBJ1-2; 9 nucleotides match TRBD1. Germline CDR1 is SEHNR and CDR2 is FQNEAQ (reference sequence). Unmatched junction bases numbered 12, after V lost 3 bases and J lost 7 bases. The CDR3 runs 16 residues. CDR3 DNA sequence: TGTGCCAGCAGCTTGGCCGGACAGGGGCAAAGAGGTGGCTACACCTTC. Translated: CASSLAGQGQRGGYTF.

The chain employs TRBV29-1 and TRBJ1-4; D remains unclear. The CDR3 has 13 residues. V was trimmed by 5 bases and J by 4 bases, leaving 11 bases between them. The germline V gene has CDR1 SQVTM and CDR2 ANQGSEA. CDR3 protein: CSVSGRFNEKLFF. The CDR3 region has the DNA TGCAGCGTTTCCGGCAGGTTTAATGAAAAACTGTTTTTT.

This clonotype was seen ten or more times. This chain connects TRBV12-3 or TRBV12-4 to TRBJ2-5, with 12 bases fitting TRBD1. The CDR3 totals 14 residues. The trim removed 8 bases at V and 4 bases at J, leaving 5 bases unmatched. CDR3 DNA sequence: TGTGCCAGCGGGGGGACAGGGGGCCGAGAGACCCAGTACTTC. It encodes CASGGTGGRETQYF.

This clonotype has a handful of counts. The gene calls are TRBV11-2 and TRBJ2-7; D gene ambiguous. The V gene's germline CDR1 is SGHAT and CDR2 FQNNGV. The CDR3 is 14 residues long. Trimming cost V 2 bases and J 2 bases, with 10 bases left between them. The CDR3 bases are TGTGCCAGCAGCTTAAATGGAGTTGCCTACGAGCAGTACTTC. Translated: CASSLNGVAYEQYF.

The table lists this clonotype with many counts. The chain carries TRBV7-9 and TRBJ2-7; TRBD1 matches 11 bases. Per germline, CDR1 SEHNR and CDR2 FQNEAQ (reference sequence). Trimming at V came to 1 base and at J to 6 bases, leaving 11 bases not matched to a gene. The CDR3 totals 17 residues. The CDR3 region has the DNA TGTGCCAGCAGCTTAGGTTCCAGCCCGGGACAGGGGGGCGAGCAGTACTTC. It yields the protein CASSLGSSPGQGGEQYF.

This chain links TRBV20-1 with TRBJ2-3; a possible D gene is TRBD2 (5 bases). The CDR3 consists of 9 residues. Germline V gene sequence: CDR1 DFQATT, CDR2 SNEGSKA (reference sequence). CDR3 nucleotide sequence: TGCAGCGGGGCAGATACGCAGTATTTT. It translates to CSGADTQYF.

This clonotype was found many times. CDR3 sequence reads: CSATGTSGSQGTDTQYF. CDR3 coding DNA: TGCAGTGCTACCGGGACTAGCGGGAGTCAAGGCACAGATACGCAGTATTTT. The J gene is TRBJ2-3, the V gene TRBV20-1; 14 positions match TRBD2. Germline values: CDR1 DFQATT, CDR2 SNEGSKA (reference sequence). This CDR3 region has 17 residues. V dropped 4 bases and J dropped 1; count of bases not matched to a gene: 7.

The chain employs TRBV4-2 and TRBJ1-1, with 8 bases lining up with TRBD1. CDR3 length: 14 residues. V lost 0 bases to trimming and J lost 11 bases; unmatched junction nucleotides: 8. Germline V lookup: CDR1 LGHNA, CDR2 YNFKEQ. Written as DNA, the CDR3 is TGTGCCAGCAGCCAAGAGGGGACAGGACGGTTGGCTTTCTTT. Its translation: CASSQEGTGRLAFF.

The J gene is TRBJ2-7, the V gene TRBV7-3; 10 bases line up with TRBD2. The V gene end was trimmed by 4 bases and the J gene end by 0 bases; junction bases not matched to a gene: 3. The CDR3 has 15 amino acids. CDR1 and CDR2 (germline): SGHTA, FQGTGA. CDR3 nucleotides: TGTGCCAGCAGCTCAAGCGGGGGGGCCTCCTACGAGCAGTACTTC. Translation gives CASSSSGGASYEQYF.

The gene calls are TRBV9 and TRBJ2-2; 14 bases line up with TRBD2. This CDR3 comprises 18 residues. V shed 2 bases, J shed 7 bases, and the junction held 10 bases outside the gene matches. The germline CDR1 and CDR2 sequences are SGDLS and YYNGEE. As DNA, the CDR3 is TGTGCCAGCAGCGTCCGCCGACTAGCGGGGGGGCGATTCGGGGAGCTGTTTTTT. Translating it yields CASSVRRLAGGRFGELFF.

V usage is TRBV20-1 and J usage is TRBJ2-7; 7 bases line up with TRBD2. J was trimmed by 6 bases and V by 2 bases; bases with no gene match: 13. The germline gives CDR1 DFQATT, CDR2 SNEGSKA (reference sequence). The CDR3 is 15 residues long. CDR3 nucleotide sequence: TGCAGTGCTAGATTGAGCAGCGGAGAGCGGGGCGAGCAGTACTTC. It codes for CSARLSSGERGEQYF.

This clonotype was picked up a small number of times. This chain uses TRBV5-1 with TRBJ2-7; unclear D gene. V was pared by 4 bases and J by 5 bases, with 16 bases between. The CDR3 length is 14 residues. The germline V gene has CDR1 SGHRS and CDR2 YFSETQ. The chain's CDR3 is CASSPSGPADEQYF. The CDR3 bases are TGCGCCAGCAGCCCCTCAGGACCTGCTGACGAGCAGTACTTC. The whole variable domain, remainder taken from reference TRBV5-1 and TRBJ2-7, is KAGVTQTPRYLIKTRGQQVTLSCSPISGHRSVSWYQQTPGQGLQFLFEYFSETQRNKGNFPGRFSGRQFSNSRSEMNVSTLELGDSALYLCASSPSGPADEQYFGPGTRLTVT.

There are a few counts of this clonotype. The J gene is TRBJ1-5, the V gene TRBV6-1; D may be TRBD1 (5 bases). The CDR3 is 14 residues long. V was clipped by 6 bases and J by 0 bases, with 9 bases between them. The germline CDR1 and CDR2 sequences are MNHNS and SASEGT. CDR3 DNA sequence: TGTGCCAGCAGAAGCACAGGTAGCAATCAGCCCCAGCATTTT. Translating gives CASRSTGSNQPQHF.

This clonotype occurred a few times. This chain connects TRBV18 to TRBJ2-2; no clear D. This CDR3 is built from 13 residues. Germline-derived CDR1 and CDR2 are KGHSH and LQKENI. Trimming left V 6 bases short and J 5 bases short, with 10 bases between. CDR3 in amino acids: CASSPLGTGELFF. The CDR3 DNA sequence: TGTGCCAGCTCGCCTTTGGGTACCGGGGAGCTGTTTTTT.

The chain employs TRBV18 and TRBJ2-4; the D is unclear. CDR1 and CDR2 (germline): KGHSH, LQKENI. CDR3 length: 14 amino acids. Deletions cut 2 bases from V and 1 base from J, with 6 bases between. CDR3 in DNA: TGTGCCAGCTCACCAATGGCTGCCAAAAACATTCAGTACTTC. Encoded protein: CASSPMAAKNIQYF.

V is TRBV4-3 and J is TRBJ2-5; 10 bases map to TRBD2. J gave up 2 bases and V 0 bases, and 15 bases lay outside the gene matches. CDR1 and CDR2 from the germline V gene are LGHNA and YSLEER. CDR3 length: 20 amino acids. This CDR3 is CASSQDLSPAGGFPQETQYF. The CDR3 DNA sequence: TGCGCCAGCAGCCAAGATCTATCCCCAGCGGGAGGGTTCCCGCAAGAGACCCAGTACTTC.

The chain joins TRBV3-1 to TRBJ1-1; D is undetermined. Trimming took 5 bases from V and 7 from J, leaving 11 bases between them. The CDR3 consists of 12 residues. Germline V gene sequence: CDR1 LGHDT, CDR2 YNNKEL (reference sequence). The CDR3 DNA reads TGTGCCAGCAGCTTGGGTACGGGTGAAGCTTTCTTT. Translated, it gives CASSLGTGEAFF.

This clonotype has just a few counts. The chain combines TRBV7-2 with TRBJ2-7; 9 bases align to TRBD2. Trimming cost V 0 bases and J 4 bases; bases outside gene matches: 7. Per the germline V gene, CDR1 is SGHTA and CDR2 is FQGNSA. This CDR3 has 16 amino acids. The CDR3 DNA follows: TGTGCCAGCAGCTTAGCTAGCGGGAGTGCCCGTTACGAGCAGTACTTC. The encoded protein is CASSLASGSARYEQYF.

There are many counts of this clonotype. This chain connects TRBV5-6 to TRBJ2-3, with D unclear. Germline CDR1 and CDR2: SGHDT and YYEEEE. The V end lost 0 bases, the J end lost 2 bases, and 16 bases lay between the germline ends. This CDR3 is built from 17 residues. The CDR3 is CASSLDYHASFTDTQYF. The CDR3, as DNA: TGTGCCAGCAGCTTGGATTATCACGCCTCGTTCACAGATACGCAGTATTTT.